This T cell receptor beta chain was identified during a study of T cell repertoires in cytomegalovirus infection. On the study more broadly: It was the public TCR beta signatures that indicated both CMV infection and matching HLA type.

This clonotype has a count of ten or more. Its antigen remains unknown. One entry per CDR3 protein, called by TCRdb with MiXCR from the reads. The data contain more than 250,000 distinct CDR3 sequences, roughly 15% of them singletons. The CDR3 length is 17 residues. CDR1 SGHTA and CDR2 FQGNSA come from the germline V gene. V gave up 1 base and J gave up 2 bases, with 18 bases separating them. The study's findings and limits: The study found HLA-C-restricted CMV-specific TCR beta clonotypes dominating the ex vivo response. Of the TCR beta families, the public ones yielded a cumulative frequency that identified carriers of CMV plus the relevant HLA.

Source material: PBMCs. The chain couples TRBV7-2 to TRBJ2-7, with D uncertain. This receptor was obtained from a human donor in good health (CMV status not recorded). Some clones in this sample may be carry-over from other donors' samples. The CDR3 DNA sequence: TGTGCCAGCAGCTTAGTAGTTTCAACAGTAGCAACCTACGAGCAGTACTTC. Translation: CASSLVVSTVATYEQYF.